This T cell receptor (beta chain) was captured by sequencing in a study of identical twins. Whole-study findings and limits: Within monozygotic twins, out-of-frame TCR alpha sharing was underestimated by the models.

Germline V gene lookup returns CDR1 MNHNS and CDR2 SASEGT. This CDR3 has 15 residues. With V trimmed by 5 bases and J by 6 bases, 9 bases remained unmatched. TCRdb redid the calling of the 5' RACE reads with MiXCR, one entry per CDR3 protein. The sample holds just over 500,000 distinct CDR3 sequences; around 20% are singletons and the top ten take roughly 0.9%. Notes on this clonotype: Its cognate antigen is unknown.

In addition, the sample was reused for a study of T cells expressing NK-cell markers. This second report adds: Sorted CD3+CD56-NKG2C+, CD3+CD56+NKG2C+ and CD3+CD56+NKG2C- T cells supplied the TCR beta repertoires. Several of the experiments relied on an anti-gamma-delta TCR antibody so that only alpha-beta TCR T cells were sorted. Clones of NKG2C+ T cells that had expanded were of unclear HCMV specificity.

The chain combines TRBV6-1 with TRBJ2-1; 8 positions match TRBD2. The TCR sequence derives from a woman aged 18-29 years in good health. The sequencing sample was made of CD4+ T cells sorted from blood. CDR3 in amino acids: CASSPPGLVANEQFF. The DNA for the CDR3 is TGTGCCAGCAGTCCTCCGGGACTAGTAGCCAATGAGCAGTTCTTC.